The following is a TCR beta chain sequence with its context. Some clones are missing from TCRdb's copy, which holds only in-frame ones; the method was immunoSEQ multiplex PCR. The table lists about 230,000 clones, about nine tenths of them singletons. V was pared by 4 bases and J by 3 bases, with 10 bases between. This CDR3 comprises 14 residues. Germline CDR1 reads MGHRA; CDR2 reads YSYEKL. This record belongs to a study of blood T cell repertoires in COVID-19. Turning to the study itself: Specimens from acute and convalescent COVID-19 originated in the United States, Italy and Spain.

Patients at the Seattle site were enrolled during active infection and followed longitudinally. This chain uses TRBV4-1 with TRBJ2-4, with a possible D match to TRBD2 (6 bases). Sample: peripheral blood. This clonotype was sampled from a man in his forties or fifties with COVID-19, enrolled during active disease. The CDR3 region has the DNA TGCGCCAGCAGCCTTCCGGGGGTCAAAAACATTCAGTACTTC. Protein: CASSLPGVKNIQYF.